This is a list of T cell receptor beta chains from one sample in a study of blood T cells in healthy people across ages. TCRdb reprocessed the 5' RACE reads with MiXCR, giving one entry per CDR3 protein. The data contain about 1,500,000 distinct CDR3 sequences, around two fifths of them seen just once; the ten biggest clones take up less than 8%. Sequencing was done on a sample of blood. The receptors stem from a woman under 30 in good health. The CDR3 runs from the conserved cysteine through the conserved F or W. The order of the fields is clone size, V gene, D gene, J gene, CDR3 protein, CDR3 DNA. A D gene is named only where the DNA matches it firmly. Size values are once, few and many counts, or a class for expanded clones, and some rows have none.

size: .; V: TRBV4-1; D: .; J: TRBJ2-7; CDR3: CASSQEDLDYEQYF; DNA: TGCGCCAGCAGCCAAGAAGACTTAGACTACGAGCAGTACTTC
size: .; V: TRBV5-1; D: TRBD2; J: TRBJ2-7; CDR3: CASSSATLAGGPYEQYF; DNA: TGCGCCAGCAGCTCGGCAACCTTAGCGGGAGGGCCCTACGAGCAGTACTTC
size: .; V: TRBV2; D: TRBD2; J: TRBJ2-1; CDR3: CASGRDGYEQFF; DNA: TGTGCGAGCGGGAGGGATGGCTACGAGCAGTTCTTC
size: few; V: TRBV7-2; D: TRBD2; J: TRBJ2-2; CDR3: CASRQTSGGPNTGELFF; DNA: TGTGCCAGCAGACAAACTAGCGGGGGCCCGAACACCGGGGAGCTGTTTTTT
size: .; V: TRBV18; D: .; J: TRBJ2-5; CDR3: CASSPKTLGVGEQYF; DNA: TGTGCCAGCTCACCAAAGACCCTCGGGGTGGGGGAGCAGTACTTC
size: .; V: TRBV6-6; D: .; J: TRBJ1-1; CDR3: CASSYGRANTEAFF; DNA: TGTGCCAGCAGTTACGGCAGGGCGAACACTGAAGCTTTCTTT
size: once; V: TRBV7-6; D: TRBD2; J: TRBJ2-2; CDR3: CASSPRTSGLSTGELFF; DNA: TGTGCCAGCAGCCCCAGGACTAGCGGGCTATCCACCGGGGAGCTGTTTTTT
size: .; V: TRBV6-5; D: TRBD1; J: TRBJ1-5; CDR3: CASSPLDRGDQPQHF; DNA: TGTGCCAGCAGCCCTCTGGACAGGGGAGATCAGCCCCAGCATTTT
size: .; V: TRBV12-3/TRBV12-4; D: .; J: TRBJ2-7; CDR3: CASSLREGSSYEQYF; DNA: TGTGCCAGCAGTTTAAGAGAAGGCTCGTCCTACGAGCAGTACTTC
size: .; V: TRBV3-1; D: .; J: TRBJ1-6; CDR3: CASSPRRGSPLHF; DNA: TGTGCCAGCAGCCCCCGGCGGGGTTCACCCCTCCACTTT
size: few; V: TRBV20-1; D: .; J: TRBJ2-1; CDR3: CSARDPYGGVNEQFF; DNA: TGCAGTGCTAGAGATCCCTACGGGGGAGTCAATGAGCAGTTCTTC
size: .; V: TRBV15; D: .; J: TRBJ1-5; CDR3: CATSRDGTGNQPQHF; DNA: TGTGCCACCAGCAGAGACGGGACGGGCAATCAGCCCCAGCATTTT
size: .; V: TRBV4-2; D: .; J: TRBJ2-4; CDR3: CASSQDSAGPAKNIQYF; DNA: TGTGCCAGCAGCCAAGATTCGGCGGGACCAGCCAAAAACATTCAGTACTTC
size: .; V: TRBV7-6; D: TRBD1; J: TRBJ1-1; CDR3: CASKDGQGVTEAFF; DNA: TGTGCCAGCAAGGATGGACAGGGGGTAACTGAAGCTTTCTTT
size: .; V: TRBV3-1; D: .; J: TRBJ1-5; CDR3: CASSLGTQTQPQHF; DNA: TGTGCCAGCAGCCTCGGGACCCAAACTCAGCCCCAGCATTTT
size: .; V: TRBV10-3; D: TRBD1; J: TRBJ2-7; CDR3: CAISPGQSYEQYF; DNA: TGTGCCATCAGTCCGGGACAGTCCTACGAGCAGTACTTC
size: .; V: TRBV6-2/TRBV6-3; D: TRBD1; J: TRBJ2-7; CDR3: CASKRQGADSYEQYF; DNA: TGTGCCAGCAAAAGACAGGGGGCCGACTCCTACGAGCAGTACTTC
size: few; V: TRBV20-1; D: .; J: TRBJ2-5; CDR3: CSEGGLQETQYF; DNA: TGCAGTGAGGGGGGGTTACAAGAGACCCAGTACTTC
size: .; V: TRBV14; D: .; J: TRBJ1-1; CDR3: CASSQGSPFGGFITEAFF; DNA: TGTGCCAGCAGCCAAGGGTCACCCTTTGGTGGTTTTATCACTGAAGCTTTCTTT
size: few; V: TRBV12-3/TRBV12-4; D: .; J: TRBJ2-1; CDR3: CASSLGTFEEFF; DNA: TGTGCCAGCAGCCTAGGGACCTTTGAGGAGTTCTTC
size: .; V: TRBV18; D: TRBD1; J: TRBJ1-1; CDR3: CASSSGQGAMDTEAFF; DNA: TGTGCCAGCTCATCGGGGCAGGGGGCAATGGACACTGAAGCTTTCTTT
size: .; V: TRBV6-1; D: TRBD2; J: TRBJ2-7; CDR3: CASSDYRGESYEQYF; DNA: TGTGCCAGCAGTGATTATCGGGGGGAATCTTACGAGCAGTACTTC
size: .; V: TRBV9; D: .; J: TRBJ2-7; CDR3: CASSGSVGYEQYF; DNA: TGTGCCAGCAGCGGGAGCGTCGGCTACGAGCAGTACTTC
size: .; V: TRBV7-9; D: .; J: TRBJ2-4; CDR3: CASSSTRLAKNIQYF; DNA: TGTGCCAGCAGCTCGACTAGGCTAGCCAAAAACATTCAGTACTTC
size: .; V: TRBV4-2; D: TRBD2; J: TRBJ2-3; CDR3: CASSQDLFAGGTDTQYF; DNA: TGTGCCAGCAGCCAAGATCTTTTTGCGGGAGGAACAGATACGCAGTATTTT
size: .; V: TRBV4-2; D: .; J: TRBJ1-2; CDR3: CASSRDFRETYGYTF; DNA: TGTGCCAGCAGCCGAGACTTTCGGGAAACCTATGGCTACACCTTC
size: .; V: TRBV20-1; D: TRBD2; J: TRBJ2-1; CDR3: CSARSAGGNEQFF; DNA: TGCAGTGCTAGATCCGCGGGAGGCAATGAGCAGTTCTTC
size: .; V: TRBV19; D: TRBD2; J: TRBJ2-7; CDR3: CASSLSGGLYF; DNA: TGTGCCAGTAGTCTTAGCGGGGGACTGTACTTC
size: .; V: TRBV7-2; D: .; J: TRBJ1-2; CDR3: CASSVTLRGSGYTF; DNA: TGTGCCAGCAGCGTAACGCTAAGAGGATCCGGCTACACCTTC
size: few; V: TRBV10-3; D: TRBD2; J: TRBJ2-3; CDR3: CAIRASGGNSTDTQYF; DNA: TGTGCCATCAGGGCTAGCGGGGGGAACAGCACAGATACGCAGTATTTT
size: .; V: TRBV12-3/TRBV12-4; D: TRBD2; J: TRBJ2-3; CDR3: CASSTYWTSGSQGADTQYF; DNA: TGTGCCAGCAGTACGTATTGGACTAGCGGGAGCCAGGGGGCAGATACGCAGTATTTT
size: .; V: TRBV7-6; D: TRBD2; J: TRBJ2-7; CDR3: CASSPLLAGPSYEQYF; DNA: TGTGCCAGCAGCCCCCTACTAGCGGGACCCTCCTACGAGCAGTACTTC